Listed below are T cell receptor beta chains from one sample, sequenced in a study of persistence of HIV-infected CD4 T cells. TCRdb's copy holds only in-frame clones and misses some; the assay was immunoSEQ multiplex PCR. The sample includes under 35,000 clones, less than 75% of them seen just once. No antigen has been identified for these receptors. The sample in question was CD4+ T cells sorted from PBMCs after approximately 20-hour stimulation, obtained from a patient who received antiretroviral therapy. The receptors were sampled from an adult man with HIV who was CMV-seropositive. Both conserved end residues are part of each CDR3. The D gene is left open where the match is weak. A clone size is listed for some rows: how often the clone was seen (once, few, many), or a class if it is expanded.

TRBV3-1/TRBV3-2	TRBD1	-	TRBJ2-7	CASSQPQGAVYEQYF	TGTGCCAGCAGCCAACCACAGGGGGCGGTTTACGAGCAGTACTTC
TRBV6-4	TRBD1	-	TRBJ1-2	CASSDSTGGLRGYTF	TGTGCCAGCAGTGACTCGACAGGGGGCTTGAGAGGCTACACCTTC
TRBV5-4	-	once	TRBJ2-3	CASRADRRDTQYF	TGTGCCAGCAGGGCGGACCGGAGGGATACGCAGTATTTT
TRBV4-1	TRBD1	-	TRBJ1-4	CASSQRTTGLWEKLFF	TGCGCCAGCAGCCAACGAACGACAGGGTTATGGGAAAAACTGTTTTTT
TRBV7-6	TRBD1	-	TRBJ1-6	CASSSSLGGDSPNSPLHF	TGTGCCAGCAGCTCCAGCTTGGGGGGGGACAGCCCTAATTCACCCCTCCACTTT
TRBV6-5	-	-	TRBJ2-2	CASSYSNTRSGELFF	TGTGCCAGCAGTTACTCGAATACTAGGTCCGGGGAGCTGTTTTTT
TRBV28	-	-	TRBJ1-2	CASIHRGLANYGYTF	TGTGCCAGCATCCATCGGGGGTTAGCTAACTATGGCTACACCTTC
TRBV19	-	-	TRBJ2-6	CASSTLTGSDGSGANVLTF	TGTGCCAGTAGTACCCTTACAGGGTCTGACGGCTCTGGGGCCAACGTCCTGACTTTC
TRBV28	-	-	TRBJ1-2	CASSLHRTTYGYTF	TGTGCCAGCAGCCTTCACCGGACAACCTATGGCTACACCTTC
TRBV7-2	-	-	TRBJ1-5	CASSSRGGDQPQHF	TGTGCCAGCAGCTCCCGTGGGGGGGATCAGCCCCAGCATTTT
TRBV6-6	-	-	TRBJ1-4	CASSYSGPNEKLFF	TGTGCCAGCAGTTACTCCGGTCCTAATGAAAAACTGTTTTTT
TRBV25-1	-	-	TRBJ1-2	CASSDPHGRDYGYTF	TGTGCCAGCAGTGACCCCCATGGAAGGGACTATGGCTACACCTTC
TRBV2	-	-	TRBJ1-4	CASSVGLRYEKLFF	TGTGCCAGCAGTGTGGGGCTGAGGTATGAAAAACTGTTTTTT
TRBV11-1	TRBD2	-	TRBJ2-7	CASSGGGEEGEQYF	TGTGCCAGCAGCGGGGGAGGGGAAGAGGGCGAGCAGTACTTC
TRBV24-1	-	-	TRBJ2-3	CATSEESSDTQYF	TGTGCCACCAGTGAAGAAAGCTCAGATACGCAGTATTTT
TRBV7-8	-	few	TRBJ2-7	CASSLITSPGYEQYF	TGTGCCAGCAGCTTAATAACTAGCCCCGGCTACGAGCAGTACTTC
TRBV6-6	TRBD1	few	TRBJ1-5	CATIYGGGQSNQPQHF	TGTGCCACCATTTACGGTGGGGGACAGAGCAATCAGCCCCAGCATTTT
TRBV28	-	-	TRBJ1-5	CASTPLGASIGPQHF	TGTGCCAGCACCCCCCTGGGGGCAAGTATTGGGCCCCAGCATTTT